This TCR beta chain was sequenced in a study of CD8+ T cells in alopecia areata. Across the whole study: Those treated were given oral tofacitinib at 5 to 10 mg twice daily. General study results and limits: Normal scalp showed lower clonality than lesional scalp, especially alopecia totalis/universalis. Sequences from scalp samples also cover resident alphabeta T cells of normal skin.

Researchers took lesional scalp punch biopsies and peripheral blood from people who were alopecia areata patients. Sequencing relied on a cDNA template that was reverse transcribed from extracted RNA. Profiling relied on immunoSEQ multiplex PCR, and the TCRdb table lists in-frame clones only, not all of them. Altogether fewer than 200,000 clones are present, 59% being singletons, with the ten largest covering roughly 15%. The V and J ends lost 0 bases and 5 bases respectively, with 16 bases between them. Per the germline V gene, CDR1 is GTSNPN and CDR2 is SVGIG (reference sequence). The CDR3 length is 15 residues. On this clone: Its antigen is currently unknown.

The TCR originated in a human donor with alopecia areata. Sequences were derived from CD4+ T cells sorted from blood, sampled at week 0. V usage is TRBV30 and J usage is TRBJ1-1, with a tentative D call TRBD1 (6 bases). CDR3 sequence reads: CAWSVAWGARTEAFF. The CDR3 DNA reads TGTGCCTGGAGTGTGGCCTGGGGGGCTCGGACTGAAGCTTTCTTT.